The 13 T cell receptor beta chains listed next were all sequenced from one sample in a study of cytomegalovirus exposure and HLA in healthy donors. Primers included in the PCR were 60 Vbeta and 13 Jbeta primers. Assay: immunoSEQ multiplex PCR; the TCRdb copy retains only in-frame clones and omits some. The table includes 100,000 or so clones, about 81% detected once. The sample taken for sequencing was PBMCs. The receptor source for this set is a man aged 25-40 years in good health and CMV-seronegative.

V usage is TRBV7-8 and J usage is TRBJ2-3; 8 bases align to TRBD1. CDR1 SGHVS and CDR2 FQNEAQ come from the germline V gene. The CDR3 length is 16 residues. Trimming removed 6 bases from V and 1 base from J; junction bases left unmatched: 9. The CDR3 here is CASRGLPGQGTDTQYF. CDR3 sequence (DNA): TGTGCCAGCAGAGGCCTTCCGGGACAGGGCACAGATACGCAGTATTTT. The full variable domain, with the rest looked up from reference TRBV7-8 and TRBJ2-3, is GAGVSQSPRYKVAKRGQDVALRCDPISGHVSLFWYQQALGQGPEFLTYFQNEAQLDKSGLPSDRFFAERPEGSVSTLKIQRTQQEDSAVYLCASRGLPGQGTDTQYFGPGTRLTVL.

The chain couples TRBV19 to TRBJ2-1, with 10 bases lining up with TRBD1. The trim removed 5 bases at V and 0 bases at J, leaving 7 bases unmatched. There are 17 residues in the CDR3. The germline CDR1 and CDR2 sequences are LNHDA and SQIVND (reference sequence). CDR3: CASSSRDRGYSYNEQFF. CDR3 DNA: TGTGCCAGTAGTTCCCGGGACAGGGGCTACTCCTACAATGAGCAGTTCTTC.

This chain uses TRBV19 with TRBJ2-7; 9 bases agree with TRBD1. CDR1 is LNHDA, CDR2 SQIVND, per germline (reference sequence). This CDR3 is built from 14 residues. Unmatched junction bases numbered 7, after V lost 4 bases and J lost 6 bases. Written as DNA, the CDR3 is TGTGCCAGTAGTAAAGGACAGGGGTATCTCGAGCAGTACTTC. Translation: CASSKGQGYLEQYF.

V gene TRBV4-1 combines with J gene TRBJ2-5; 9 bases line up with TRBD1. Germline CDR1 MGHRA, CDR2 YSYEKL. V trimming: 4 bases; J trimming: 4 bases; junction bases outside the gene matches: 4. The CDR3 has 14 amino acids. The CDR3 sequence is CASSRTGGGETQYF. DNA of the CDR3: TGCGCCAGCAGCCGCACAGGGGGCGGAGAGACCCAGTACTTC.

The chain has TRBV5-6 and TRBJ1-3; D not resolved. Trimming removed 1 base from V and 9 bases from J, with 11 bases in between. Germline CDR1 SGHDT, CDR2 YYEEEE. The CDR3 loop spans 13 amino acids. CDR3 loop: CASSLNPEATIYF. The CDR3 coding sequence is TGTGCCAGCAGCTTGAACCCCGAGGCCACCATATATTTT.

The V and J genes are TRBV9 and TRBJ2-7; 8 bases map to TRBD1. Germline V lookup: CDR1 SGDLS, CDR2 YYNGEE. This CDR3 comprises 16 residues. Losses at the gene ends were 0 bases for V and 4 bases for J; bases not matched to a gene: 9. The CDR3 sequence is CASSVDLRQGIYEQYF. In nucleotides, the CDR3 is TGTGCCAGCAGCGTAGATCTGAGACAGGGGATTTACGAGCAGTACTTC.

This rearrangement joins TRBV7-6 to TRBJ2-1; maybe TRBD2 (6 bases). This CDR3 contains 15 residues. The V end was cut by 7 bases, the J end by 1 base, with 14 bases between. Germline CDR1 and CDR2: SGHVS and FNYEAQ. The DNA of the CDR3 is TGTGCCAGCACCCAGATGGCGGGATCCTACAATGAGCAGTTCTTC. Amino acids: CASTQMAGSYNEQFF.

V usage is TRBV10-3 and J usage is TRBJ2-3; 7 nucleotides match TRBD2. The CDR3 contains 17 residues. Trimming took 0 bases from V and 3 from J; bases not matched to a gene: 9. Germline V lookup: CDR1 ENHRY, CDR2 SYGVKD. This chain's CDR3 is CAISESGGDSKTDTQYF. For the CDR3, the DNA is TGTGCCATCAGTGAGTCTGGGGGGGACTCGAAAACAGATACGCAGTATTTT.

V and J are TRBV10-3 and TRBJ2-1; 15 bases map to TRBD2. The length of the CDR3 is 15 residues. The J segment lost 3 bases and the V segment lost 9 bases, leaving 3 bases of the junction unmatched. Germline-derived CDR1 and CDR2 are ENHRY and SYGVKD. The CDR3 region has the DNA TGTGCCATTACGGGACTAGCGGGAGGCTACAATGAGCAGTTCTTC. This translates into CAITGLAGGYNEQFF.

The chain employs TRBV5-1 and TRBJ2-3, with D perhaps TRBD1 (6 bases). CDR3 size: 14 residues. The germline V gene encodes CDR1 SGHRS and CDR2 YFSETQ. The V end lost 4 bases, the J end lost 5 bases, and 14 bases lay between the germline ends. The CDR3 region is CASSEGTSVDTQYF. The CDR3 bases are TGCGCCAGCAGCGAAGGGACATCTGTAGATACGCAGTATTTT.

CDR3 coding DNA: TGTGCCTGGAGCCGCTCCCGGACAGGAGAGGCAGATACGCAGTATTTT. Translating gives CAWSRSRTGEADTQYF. The chain combines TRBV30 with TRBJ2-3, with 7 bases lining up with TRBD1. This CDR3 contains 16 residues. CDR1 and CDR2 from the germline V gene are GTSNPN and SVGIG (reference sequence). The V and J ends lost 3 bases and 4 bases, in that order; junction bases with no gene match: 13.

This rearrangement joins TRBV13 to TRBJ1-1; D is unresolved. The germline CDR1 and CDR2 sequences are PRHDT and FYEKMQ (reference sequence). V lost 1 base to trimming and J lost 10 bases, with 10 bases between them. This CDR3 region has 12 residues. CDR3 in DNA: TGTGCCAGCAGCTTAGTCCTGGCAGGAGCTTTCTTT. Translating gives CASSLVLAGAFF.

The genes are TRBV19 and TRBJ1-1; TRBD1 might be the D (6 bases). The CDR3 spans 14 residues. Germline V gene lookup returns CDR1 LNHDA and CDR2 SQIVND (reference sequence). V dropped 9 bases and J dropped 3 bases, with 17 bases sitting between them. The CDR3 is CASLRRPGDTEAFF. DNA of the CDR3: TGTGCCAGCCTTAGACGACCAGGGGACACTGAAGCTTTCTTT.